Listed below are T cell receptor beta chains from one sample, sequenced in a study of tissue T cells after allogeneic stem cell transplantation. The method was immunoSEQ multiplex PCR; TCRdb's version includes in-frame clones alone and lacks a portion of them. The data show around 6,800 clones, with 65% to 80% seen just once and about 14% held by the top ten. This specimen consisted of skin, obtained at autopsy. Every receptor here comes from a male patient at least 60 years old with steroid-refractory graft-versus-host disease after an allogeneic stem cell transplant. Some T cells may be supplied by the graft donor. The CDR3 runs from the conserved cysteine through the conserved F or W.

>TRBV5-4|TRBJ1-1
CASSSGVNTEAFF
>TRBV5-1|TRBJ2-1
CASSWGTSLNEQFF
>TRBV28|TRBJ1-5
CASQDRAQPQHF
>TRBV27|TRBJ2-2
CASSLDRTTGELFF
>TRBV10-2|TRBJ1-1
CASRLTGDTEAFF
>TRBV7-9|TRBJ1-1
CASSLAQGYTEAFF
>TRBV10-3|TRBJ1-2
CAINGNNAVFYGYTF
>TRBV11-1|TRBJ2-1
CASSLGNSEQFF
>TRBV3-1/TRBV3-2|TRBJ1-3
CASVGQAPYSGNTIYF
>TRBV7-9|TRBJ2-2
CASSFLAGRAGELFF
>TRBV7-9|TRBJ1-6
CASSLEGREASPLHF
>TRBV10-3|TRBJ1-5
CAISEGGNSGNQPQHF
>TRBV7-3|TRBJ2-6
CASSLMNSGANVLTF
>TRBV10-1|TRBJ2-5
CASSEIWQGAIETQYF
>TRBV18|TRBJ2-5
CASSPGQQETQYF
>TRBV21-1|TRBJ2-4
CASSEGTAQAKNIQYF
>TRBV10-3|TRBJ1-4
CAISEPAIGVKLFF
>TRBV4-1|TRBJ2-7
CASSPSPGSSYEQYF
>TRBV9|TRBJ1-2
CASSVGLAVSYGYTF
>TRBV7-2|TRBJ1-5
CASGQGIRQPQHF
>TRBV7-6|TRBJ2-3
CASSPPWGDRESDTQYF
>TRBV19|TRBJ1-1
CASSFGQVGTTEAFF